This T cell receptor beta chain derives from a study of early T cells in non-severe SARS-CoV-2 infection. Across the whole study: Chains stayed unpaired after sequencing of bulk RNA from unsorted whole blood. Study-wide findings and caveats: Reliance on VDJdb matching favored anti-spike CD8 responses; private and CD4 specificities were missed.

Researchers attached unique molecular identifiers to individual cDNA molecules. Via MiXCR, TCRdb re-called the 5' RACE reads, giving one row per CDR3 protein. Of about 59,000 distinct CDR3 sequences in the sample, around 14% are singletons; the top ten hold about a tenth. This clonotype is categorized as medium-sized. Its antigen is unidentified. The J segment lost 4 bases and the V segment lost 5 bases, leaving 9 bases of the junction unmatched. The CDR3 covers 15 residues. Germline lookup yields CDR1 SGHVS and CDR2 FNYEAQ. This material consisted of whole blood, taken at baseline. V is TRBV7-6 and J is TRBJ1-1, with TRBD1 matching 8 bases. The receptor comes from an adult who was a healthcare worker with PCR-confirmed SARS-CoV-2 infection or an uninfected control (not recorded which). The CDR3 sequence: CASSTQTQGVTEAFF. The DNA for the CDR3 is TGTGCCAGCAGCACACAAACACAGGGGGTCACTGAAGCTTTCTTT. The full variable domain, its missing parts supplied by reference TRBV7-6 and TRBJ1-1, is GAGVSQSPRYKVTKRGQDVALRCDPISGHVSLYWYRQALGQGPEFLTYFNYEAQQDKSGLPNDRFSAERPEGSISTLTIQRTEQRDSAMYRCASSTQTQGVTEAFFGQGTRLTVV.